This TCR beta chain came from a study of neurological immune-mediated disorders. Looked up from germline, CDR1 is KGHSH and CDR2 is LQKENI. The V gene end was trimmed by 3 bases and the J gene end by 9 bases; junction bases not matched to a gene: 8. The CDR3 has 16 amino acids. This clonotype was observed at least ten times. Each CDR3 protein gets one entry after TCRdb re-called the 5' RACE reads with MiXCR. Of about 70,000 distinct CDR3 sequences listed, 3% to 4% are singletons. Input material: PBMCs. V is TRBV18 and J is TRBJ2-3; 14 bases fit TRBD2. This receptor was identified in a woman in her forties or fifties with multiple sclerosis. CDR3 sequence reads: CASSPTSGGAGGTQYF. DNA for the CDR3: TGTGCCAGCTCACCGACTAGCGGGGGGGCCGGCGGCACGCAGTATTTT. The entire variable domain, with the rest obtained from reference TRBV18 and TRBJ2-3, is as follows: NAGVMQNPRHLVRRRGQEARLRCSPMKGHSHVYWYRQLPEEGLKFMVYLQKENIIDESGMPKERFSAEFPKEGPSILRIQQVVRGDSAAYFCASSPTSGGAGGTQYFGPGTRLTVL.